This paragraph covers one TCR beta chain sequence. What it binds is unknown. This sample was taken from a study of cytomegalovirus exposure and HLA in healthy donors. The assay was immunoSEQ multiplex PCR, and TCRdb's table has in-frame clones only and misses some. The sample lists 200,000 to 250,000 clones; about nine tenths were seen once. Findings of the study overall: Most TCR sequences were seen very rarely across donors, but some public TCRs occurred in many.

The V gene end was trimmed by 5 bases and the J gene end by 2 bases; junction bases not matched to a gene: 5. The CDR3 is 14 residues long. Germline CDR1 reads PRHDT; CDR2 reads FYEKMQ (reference sequence). This chain connects TRBV13 to TRBJ2-5, with 7 bases aligning to TRBD2. Sequences were obtained from PBMCs. The receptor comes from a woman aged 18-29 years in good health and CMV-seropositive. This chain's CDR3 is CASSLTGGQETQYF. DNA for the CDR3: TGTGCCAGCAGCCTCACGGGGGGACAAGAGACCCAGTACTTC.